The source of this T cell receptor beta chain is a study of shared clonotypes between healthy human individuals. General study findings and limits: Estimated richness values were generally larger in naive subsets than in memory subsets. Among donors, the sharing of clonotypes was expected to be influenced by sequencing depth. In having few donors, the study represented limited genetic and exposure-history diversity.

Assay runs were performed at deep level. TCRdb's copy holds only in-frame clones and misses some; the assay was immunoSEQ multiplex PCR. The sample has a few million clones, 90% to 95% seen once. Note on this clone: The antigen remains unidentified.

The CDR3 is made up of 16 amino acids. V dropped 3 bases and J dropped 8; count of bases not matched to a gene: 6. Germline-derived CDR1 and CDR2 are SGHDN and FVKESK. In the naive CD8 group, cells lacked CD45RO and were positively selected for CCR7, so terminally differentiated effector memory CD45RA+ cells were left out. The sequenced sample consisted of naive CD8+ T cells from PBMCs. The clonotype comes from a young man in good health. Some clones in this sample may be carry-over from other donors' samples. V gene TRBV14 combines with J gene TRBJ2-2; 13 positions agree with TRBD2. The CDR3, as DNA: TGTGCCAGCAGCCACAGGACTAGCGGGAGCGGTGGGGAGCTGTTTTTT. Protein: CASSHRTSGSGGELFF.